This T cell receptor (beta chain) was observed in a study of T cell changes during pregnancy in multiple sclerosis. Germline V gene data show CDR1 as SNHLY and CDR2 as FYNNEI. This CDR3 has 16 residues. V shed 6 bases, J shed 6 bases, and the junction held 11 bases outside the gene matches. Using immunoSEQ multiplex PCR, the repertoire was profiled, and TCRdb retains in-frame clones only, with some absent. The sample holds under 75,000 clones; approximately 93% are singletons and the top ten take around 3%. Sample: CD8+ T cells from peripheral blood mononuclear cells, taken in the second trimester of pregnancy. This chain uses TRBV2 with TRBJ2-2; 9 bases line up with TRBD2. This clonotype originated in a female donor with multiple sclerosis, enrolled in a pregnancy study. CDR3 bases: TGTGCCAGCAGAAGGCGGCTAGCGGGACTCGCCGGGGAGCTGTTTTTT. It specifies CASRRRLAGLAGELFF.